The 8 T cell receptor beta chains below all came from one sample that was sequenced in a study of vaccination and CD4 T cells after COVID-19. TCRdb re-called the PCR reads with MiXCR, one entry per CDR3 protein. The top ten clones hold just under 1% of a sample with some 21,000 distinct CDR3 sequences, more than 45% of them seen once. The material sequenced was CD4+ T cells from blood, taken before SARS-CoV-2 vaccination. Receptor source: a human donor who had recovered from COVID-19.

The rearrangement uses TRBV6-1 and TRBJ2-7, with 14 bases matching TRBD2. The CDR3 is 16 amino acids. The V gene's germline CDR1 is MNHNS and CDR2 SASEGT. V was clipped by 4 bases and J by 5 bases; unmatched bases: 7. CDR3 protein: CASSVTSGRASDEQYF. The CDR3 bases are TGTGCCAGCAGTGTGACTAGCGGGAGGGCGAGTGACGAGCAGTACTTC.

In this sample, this clonotype turned up a few times. The V gene is TRBV6-1, the J gene TRBJ2-3; TRBD1 or TRBD2 may be the D gene (5 bases each). Germline CDR1 reads MNHNS; CDR2 reads SASEGT. The CDR3 contains 13 residues. V gave up 3 bases and J gave up 4 bases, with 8 bases separating them. The CDR3 nucleotides read TGTGCCAGCAGTGACGGGGCTCCAGATACGCAGTATTTT. The encoded protein is CASSDGAPDTQYF.

This clonotype was detected only a few times. The CDR3 bases are TGTGCAGCCCAGGGGGGCCTTACGAACACCGGGGAGCTGTTTTTT. It is translated as CAAQGGLTNTGELFF. The chain couples TRBV7-9 to TRBJ2-2, with D perhaps matching TRBD1 (7 bases). This CDR3 contains 15 residues. Germline CDR1 is SEHNR and CDR2 is FQNEAQ (reference sequence).

CDR3 DNA sequence: TGTGCCAGCAGGGACAGGGGATCTTATAGCAATCAGCCCCAGCATTTT. It is translated as CASRDRGSYSNQPQHF. V and J are TRBV19 and TRBJ1-5; TRBD1 agrees at 10 bases. The V and J ends lost 9 bases and 0 bases, in that order; junction bases with no gene match: 8. The V gene's germline CDR1 is LNHDA and CDR2 SQIVND (reference sequence). The CDR3 extends over 16 amino acids.

The chain employs TRBV5-1 and TRBJ2-3; tentatively, D is TRBD2 (6 bases). The CDR3 spans 15 residues. V gave up 3 bases and J gave up 0 bases, with 11 bases separating them. CDR1 SGHRS and CDR2 YFSETQ come from the germline V gene. Here the CDR3 reads CASSYLATSTDTQYF. Written as DNA, the CDR3 is TGCGCCAGCAGCTATCTAGCGACTAGCACAGATACGCAGTATTTT.

This clonotype was seen a handful of times. V and J are TRBV12-3 or TRBV12-4 and TRBJ1-2; possible D gene TRBD1, 6 bases. Between the trimmed V and J ends, which lost 6 bases and 8 bases, there was a span of 16 bases. This CDR3 has 13 residues. CDR3 sequence: CASSRRQALGYTF. The CDR3 DNA sequence: TGTGCCAGCAGCCGTAGACAGGCCTTGGGCTACACCTTC.

The CDR3, as DNA: TGTGCCAGTAGTACTAGCGGGAAAAGCTCCTACGAGCAGTACTTC. Translated: CASSTSGKSSYEQYF. The rearrangement links TRBV19 to TRBJ2-7; 9 positions agree with TRBD2. The germline gives CDR1 LNHDA, CDR2 SQIVND (reference sequence). The CDR3 length is 15 residues. V was pared by 4 bases and J by 0 bases, with 4 bases of the junction left unmatched.

The chain has TRBV27 and TRBJ2-3; 8 nucleotides line up with TRBD2. This CDR3 comprises 18 residues. Germline-derived CDR1 and CDR2 are MNHEY and SMNVEV (reference sequence). J lost 4 bases, V lost 6 bases, and 18 bases had no gene match. CDR3 amino acids: CASSSRPPTSVPPDTQYF. The CDR3 nucleotides are TGTGCCAGCAGCTCCCGACCTCCGACTAGCGTCCCCCCAGATACGCAGTATTTT.